These 24 T cell receptor beta chains share one sample of origin, sequenced in a study of blood T cell repertoires in COVID-19. This table comes from immunoSEQ multiplex PCR, and its TCRdb copy is limited to in-frame clones, with some not included. Here the sample spans some 300,000 clones, roughly 86% being singletons. Material for sequencing was PBMCs or T cells enriched from blood (not recorded which). The receptor set was obtained from a woman in her twenties or thirties who had recovered from COVID-19.

The chain joins TRBV6-6 to TRBJ2-3, with TRBD2 matching over 11 bases. V trimming: 5 bases; J trimming: 2 bases; junction bases outside the gene matches: 12. Germline values: CDR1 MNHNY, CDR2 SVGAGI (reference sequence). This CDR3 spans 18 amino acids. Written as DNA, the CDR3 is TGTGCCAGCAGTCCCGCTACTAGCGGGAGAAACCCCACAGATACGCAGTATTTT. This translates into CASSPATSGRNPTDTQYF.

In its sample, this clone was seen once. The rearrangement joins TRBV5-1 to TRBJ2-1, with 12 bases that match TRBD2. The ends lost 3 bases at V and 10 bases at J; junction bases unmatched: 8. Germline loops: CDR1 SGHRS, CDR2 YFSETQ. This CDR3 spans 15 amino acids. The CDR3 here is CASSSRLAGVSEQFF. The CDR3 bases are TGCGCCAGCAGCTCCAGACTAGCGGGAGTGTCGGAGCAGTTCTTC.

The chain joins TRBV2 to TRBJ2-1; a possible D gene is TRBD2 (6 bases). Between the trimmed V and J ends, which lost 4 bases and 8 bases, there was a span of 12 bases. Germline CDR1 and CDR2: SNHLY and FYNNEI. This CDR3 has 13 amino acids. The CDR3: CASSGRARDEQFF. In DNA, the CDR3 is TGTGCCAGCAGTGGGAGGGCGCGCGATGAGCAGTTCTTC.

This clone was seen only once. The chain employs TRBV5-6 and TRBJ2-7, with a possible D match to TRBD2 (5 bases). The CDR3 sequence is 13 residues long. In germline, CDR1 is SGHDT, CDR2 YYEEEE. V lost 2 bases to trimming and J lost 1 base, with 7 bases between them. CDR3 in DNA: TGTGCCAGCAGCTTAGACTATTCCTACGAGCAGTACTTC. Protein product: CASSLDYSYEQYF.

The chain is built from TRBV7-9 and TRBJ2-2, with D perhaps matching TRBD1 (7 bases). Trimming shortened V by 1 base and J by 4 bases, and 13 bases separated the two germline ends. CDR3 size: 16 residues. Germline CDR1 and CDR2: SEHNR and FQNEAQ (reference sequence). The CDR3 nucleotides are TGTGCCAGCAGCTTAGGTCCCCAGGGGGGCACCGGGGAGCTGTTTTTT. Encoded protein: CASSLGPQGGTGELFF.

This clone was detected a few times. The chain links TRBV18 to TRBJ2-1; no clear D. The CDR3 loop spans 15 amino acids. The V gene's germline CDR1 is KGHSH and CDR2 LQKENI. V was trimmed by 2 bases and J by 1 base, leaving 9 bases between them. The CDR3 spells CASSPEQFSYNEQFF. CDR3 in DNA: TGTGCCAGCTCACCAGAACAGTTTTCCTACAATGAGCAGTTCTTC.

The chain employs TRBV2 and TRBJ1-5; possibly TRBD1 for D (5 bases). There are 13 residues in the CDR3. The V end was cut by 8 bases, the J end by 6 bases, with 14 bases between. Germline V gene data show CDR1 as SNHLY and CDR2 as FYNNEI. CDR3 sequence (DNA): TGTGCCAGCGGGGCAGGGTGGGGTCAGCCCCAGCATTTT. This sequence encodes CASGAGWGQPQHF.

The chain couples TRBV12-3 or TRBV12-4 to TRBJ1-1, with 9 bases matching TRBD1. The CDR3 has 13 residues. The V and J ends lost 10 bases and 4 bases, in that order; junction bases with no gene match: 7. CDR3 in amino acids: CANRMTGGTEAFF. Here the CDR3 DNA reads TGTGCCAACAGGATGACAGGGGGCACTGAAGCTTTCTTT.

The chain is built from TRBV28 and TRBJ1-1; TRBD1 might be the D (6 bases). V dropped 3 bases and J dropped 0 bases, with 8 bases sitting between them. This CDR3 has 14 amino acids. CDR1 MDHEN and CDR2 SYDVKM come from the germline V gene. The CDR3 loop reads CASSFRTVNTEAFF. DNA of the CDR3: TGTGCCAGCAGTTTCCGGACAGTGAACACTGAAGCTTTCTTT.

The V gene is TRBV28, the J gene TRBJ1-2, with D perhaps TRBD1 (5 bases). From germline, CDR1 is MDHEN and CDR2 SYDVKM. V was clipped by 5 bases and J by 5 bases, with 18 bases between them. This CDR3 has 15 residues. This chain's CDR3 is CASSPADRTFYGYTF. Here the CDR3 DNA reads TGTGCCAGCAGTCCCGCCGACAGAACATTTTATGGCTACACCTTC.

This clone appeared a few times. V and J are TRBV7-2 and TRBJ1-4; 7 bases map to TRBD1. The V segment lost 4 bases and the J segment 3 bases; nucleotides outside the gene matches: 2. The CDR3 consists of 14 residues. Germline loops: CDR1 SGHTA, CDR2 FQGNSA. CDR3 coding DNA: TGTGCCAGCAGCTACGGGACAGCTAATGAAAAACTGTTTTTT. Residues: CASSYGTANEKLFF.

The genes are TRBV3-1 (or the pseudogene TRBV3-2) and TRBJ2-1, with a possible D match to TRBD2 (5 bases). The germline V and J ends were trimmed by 1 base and 5 bases, with 12 bases remaining between them. The CDR3 covers 15 residues. Germline V gene lookup returns CDR1 LGHDT and CDR2 YNNKEL (reference sequence). Written as DNA, the CDR3 is TGTGCCAGCAGCCAAGGGAGCGGCTGGAACAATGAGCAGTTCTTC. Its translation: CASSQGSGWNNEQFF.

The chain recombines TRBV6-6 with TRBJ1-1; D not certain. Trimming removed 6 bases from V and 5 bases from J, with 13 bases in between. Germline V CDR1 and CDR2: MNHNY, SVGAGI (reference sequence). CDR3 length: 13 amino acids. Here the CDR3 reads CASRHAPDTEAFF. The CDR3 nucleotides read TGTGCCAGCAGACATGCCCCTGATACTGAAGCTTTCTTT.

This chain connects TRBV27 to TRBJ1-2; unclear D gene. The ends were cut back, 5 bases at V and 4 bases at J, with 14 bases in the middle. The CDR3 extends over 14 amino acids. The germline CDR1 and CDR2 sequences are MNHEY and SMNVEV (reference sequence). The CDR3 loop reads CASSPRGISYGYTF. Here the CDR3 DNA reads TGTGCCAGCAGTCCCCGGGGAATCAGCTATGGCTACACCTTC.

This chain connects TRBV19 to TRBJ1-1, with D possibly being TRBD1 (6 bases). Per the germline V gene, CDR1 is LNHDA and CDR2 is SQIVND (reference sequence). Trimming shortened V by 1 base and J by 0 bases, and 9 bases separated the two germline ends. The CDR3 has 15 amino acids. The CDR3 spells CASSIGGRMNTEAFF. CDR3 in DNA: TGTGCCAGTAGTATAGGGGGGCGGATGAACACTGAAGCTTTCTTT.

Worth noting for this clone: Other DNA sequences in the same sample also yield this CDR3. The chain has TRBV6-5 and TRBJ1-3; tentatively, D is TRBD1 (5 bases). Germline V gene data show CDR1 as MNHEY and CDR2 as SVGAGI. The V end was cut by 5 bases, the J end by 0 bases, with 11 bases between. This CDR3 comprises 15 residues. This CDR3 is CASSRGTDSGNTIYF. The CDR3 nucleotides read TGTGCCAGCAGTCGCGGGACGGACTCTGGAAACACCATATATTTT.

This clone was counted a single time. The genes are TRBV25-1 and TRBJ2-2; 7 positions match TRBD1. CDR1 and CDR2 (germline): MGHDK, SYGVNS. Germline trimming cut 5 bases from V and 5 bases from J; bases unmatched to any gene: 2. The CDR3 is 13 residues long. CDR3 sequence (DNA): TGTGCCAGCAGTAAACAGGGGACCGGGGAGCTGTTTTTT. Protein sequence: CASSKQGTGELFF.

This rearrangement joins TRBV28 to TRBJ1-3; D is uncertain. V dropped 1 base and J dropped 4 bases, with 8 bases sitting between them. Germline values: CDR1 MDHEN, CDR2 SYDVKM. This CDR3 is 14 amino acids long. CDR3 protein: CASSLYATGNTIYF. The CDR3 DNA sequence: TGTGCCAGCAGTTTATACGCGACAGGAAACACCATATATTTT.

The chain is built from TRBV6-4 and TRBJ2-5; TRBD1 agrees at 7 bases. V lost 6 bases and J lost 5; bases outside the gene matches: 6. The CDR3 is 13 amino acids. Germline V gene data show CDR1 as MRHNA and CDR2 as SNTAGT. The CDR3 bases are TGTGCCAGCAGACGACAGGGTTGGGAGACCCAGTACTTC. Protein: CASRRQGWETQYF.

The chain recombines TRBV10-2 with TRBJ1-4; 7 bases align to TRBD1. CDR3 size: 12 residues. CDR1 and CDR2 (germline): WSHSY, SAAADI. Trimming removed 6 bases from V and 5 bases from J; junction bases left unmatched: 0. CDR3 in DNA: TGCGCCAGCAGCAGGGGGAATGAAAAACTGTTTTTT. Protein: CASSRGNEKLFF.

The CDR3 loop reads CASSLGRTGELFF. In nucleotides, the CDR3 is TGTGCCAGCAGCCTCGGGAGAACCGGGGAGCTGTTTTTT. J is TRBJ2-2 and V is TRBV14, with a possible D match to TRBD2 (6 bases). This CDR3 comprises 13 residues. The germline V gene has CDR1 SGHDN and CDR2 FVKESK. V was shortened by 4 bases and J by 5 bases, with 8 bases between the two germline ends.

This chain connects TRBV27 to TRBJ2-1, with TRBD2 matching 10 bases. The CDR3 is 16 residues long. Germline V CDR1 and CDR2: MNHEY, SMNVEV (reference sequence). Trimming took 5 bases from V and 2 from J; bases not matched to a gene: 6. In DNA, the CDR3 is TGTGCCAGCAGTACCTTAGCGGGAGGTACCTACAATGAGCAGTTCTTC. This sequence encodes CASSTLAGGTYNEQFF.

The chain joins TRBV5-1 to TRBJ1-2; 10 bases are a match to TRBD1. The V gene end was trimmed by 0 bases and the J gene end by 4 bases; junction bases not matched to a gene: 6. Germline loops: CDR1 SGHRS, CDR2 YFSETQ. This CDR3 is 16 amino acids long. CDR3 region: CASSLAPGQGLYGYTF. Here the CDR3 DNA reads TGCGCCAGCAGCTTGGCGCCGGGACAGGGGCTCTATGGCTACACCTTC.

J is TRBJ1-1 and V is TRBV19, with a weak D call TRBD1 (6 bases). CDR3 length: 17 amino acids. Germline V gene lookup returns CDR1 LNHDA and CDR2 SQIVND (reference sequence). V was trimmed by 7 bases and J by 6 bases, leaving 27 bases between them. CDR3 in amino acids: CASTPVGGGAPSAEAFF. DNA of the CDR3: TGTGCCAGTACCCCCGTAGGGGGAGGGGCCCCCTCCGCTGAAGCTTTCTTT. The full variable domain, in which reference TRBV19 and TRBJ1-1 provide the parts outside the CDR3, is DGGITQSPKYLFRKEGQNVTLSCEQNLNHDAMYWYRQDPGQGLRLIYYSQIVNDFQKGDIAEGYSVSREKKESFPLTVTSAQKNPTAFYLCASTPVGGGAPSAEAFFGQGTRLTVV.